This T cell receptor (beta chain) is from a study of neurological immune-mediated disorders. In its sample, this clonotype was seen a few times. One entry per CDR3 protein results from TCRdb running MiXCR on the 5' RACE reads. The sample has tens of thousands of distinct CDR3 sequences; less than 2.5% are singletons. The CDR3 runs 16 residues. Germline CDR1 reads SGHTA; CDR2 reads FQGNSA. Unmatched junction bases numbered 4, after V lost 0 bases and J lost 5 bases. This sequence joins TRBV7-2 and TRBJ1-4; TRBD1 matches 9 bases. The sequenced sample was PBMCs. This sequence was found in a man aged 45-65 years with multiple sclerosis. The CDR3 here is CASSLAKTGGNEKLFF. The DNA for the CDR3 is TGTGCCAGCAGCTTAGCGAAGACAGGGGGGAATGAAAAACTGTTTTTT.